A selection of T cell receptor beta chains follows, all from one sample in a study of CD8 T cells in Susac syndrome. TCRdb analysed the immunoSEQ multiplex PCR reads with MiXCR anew, one entry per CDR3 protein. The sample holds under 80,000 distinct CDR3 sequences, about 92% seen once. Sequencing used CD4+ T cells from PBMCs. The receptors derive from a human donor with Susac syndrome. Both conserved end residues are trimmed from each CDR3. Clone size is not always given. Where it is, it says once, few, many or a class for expanded clones.

clone_size	v_call	j_call	cdr3_aa
NA	TRBV5-6	TRBJ2-5	ASSLIAEETQY
NA	TRBV6-5	TRBJ1-5	ASSSRPDQPQH
NA	TRBV9	TRBJ2-3	ASSVMVNTDTQY
NA	TRBV20-1	TRBJ2-1	SASLASGNSLF
NA	TRBV7-9	TRBJ2-1	ASSGRLAANNEQF
NA	TRBV18	TRBJ2-5	ASSPDRGPETQY
NA	TRBV19	TRBJ1-6	ATWDRTYNSPLH
NA	TRBV14	TRBJ2-1	ASSQVQLAGGTNEQF
NA	TRBV3-1	TRBJ2-6	ASSPVLAGGTPGANVLT
NA	TRBV2	TRBJ2-6	ASGDFISGANVLT
NA	TRBV12-3/TRBV12-4	TRBJ2-7	ASRRQLYEQY
NA	TRBV20-1	TRBJ2-1	SAQAPYNEQF
once	TRBV3-1	TRBJ1-2	ASSRGQGYGYT
NA	TRBV5-4	TRBJ2-7	ASSLQQRTYEQY
NA	TRBV4-3	TRBJ2-1	ASSQKTGGLLPNNEQF
NA	TRBV15	TRBJ2-3	ATSRGERLAGTDTQY
NA	TRBV7-8	TRBJ1-1	ASSRRQGPNTEAF
NA	TRBV5-4	TRBJ2-1	ASSLVQSSYNEQF
NA	TRBV5-1	TRBJ2-2	ASSYRNTGELF